This T cell receptor beta chain was identified during a study of T cell changes during pregnancy in multiple sclerosis. The CDR3 sequence is 15 residues long. Per the germline V gene, CDR1 is LNHDA and CDR2 is SQIVND (reference sequence). Trimming removed 3 bases from V and 3 bases from J; junction bases left unmatched: 5. Profiling relied on immunoSEQ multiplex PCR, and the TCRdb table lists in-frame clones only, not all of them. Here the sample spans 85,000 to 100,000 clones, 85% to 95% being singletons. The clonotype originates from a female donor with multiple sclerosis, enrolled in a pregnancy study. The starting material was peripheral blood, obtained in the first trimester of pregnancy. The chain employs TRBV19 and TRBJ2-7, with 10 bases identical to TRBD2. The CDR3, as DNA: TGTGCCAGTAGTATGACGGCTAGCGGGAGCTACGAGCAGTACTTC. It encodes CASSMTASGSYEQYF.